Below, one T cell receptor beta chain is given with its context. What it recognizes is unknown. The sample is drawn from a study of blood T cells in healthy people across ages. The use of a sample-barcoded 5' primer and a J-beta primer mix characterized a second PCR of roughly 7 to 11 cycles. TCRdb re-analysed the 5' RACE reads in MiXCR, keeping a single row per CDR3 protein. The table records 1.2 million to 1.5 million distinct CDR3 sequences, approximately 40% of them present only once. Overall study findings and caveats: Long-lived donors exceeded aged donors in naive CD4+ cells and diversity. Per million T cells, the diversity of TCR beta decreased roughly linearly as age advanced.

J lost 4 bases, V lost 0 bases, and 7 bases had no gene match. This CDR3 has 16 amino acids. Germline CDR1 SGHAT, CDR2 FQNNGV. The rearrangement uses TRBV11-2 and TRBJ1-2; 8 positions match TRBD1. This receptor was taken from a woman between 18 and 30 years old in good health. The specimen sequenced was blood. DNA for the CDR3: TGTGCCAGCAGCTTAGATTGGGTGACAGGGGCCTATGGCTACACCTTC. Its translation: CASSLDWVTGAYGYTF.